This T cell receptor (beta chain) emerged from a study of T-cell reconstitution after alpha-beta-depleted transplantation in children. Study-wide findings and caveats: Newly produced T cells mostly provided counts and TCRbeta diversity after one year, as hyperexpanded clones declined. The study traced high day-60 TCRbeta diversity in some patients to surviving recipient T cells and thymic progenitors. Several hundred expanded graft clones reportedly supplied alpha-beta T cells about two months after transplant.

This clonotype occurred a few times. Antigen specificity is unknown. The V end lost 7 bases, the J end lost 4 bases, and 11 bases lay between the germline ends. The length of the CDR3 is 13 residues. Preparation of the TCRbeta library used unique molecular identifiers. MiXCR was run by TCRdb on the PCR reads, yielding one entry per CDR3 protein. This sample has around 960,000 distinct CDR3 sequences; roughly 29% occur once, and the top ten carry roughly 27%. The chain has TRBV12-3 or TRBV12-4 and TRBJ1-3; weak D call: TRBD1 (5 bases). The input for sequencing was PBMCs, mostly from graft donor cells, taken 360 days after TCRalphabeta/CD19-depleted stem cell transplant. This receptor was taken from a boy in the first two years of life who had a stem cell transplant for SCID, so the T cells may come from the graft donor. The CDR3 region has the DNA TGTGCCAGCAACCCAGGGAGGGGAAACACCATATATTTT. The encoded protein is CASNPGRGNTIYF.